Below, 25 T cell receptor beta chains from the same sample are listed, as sequenced in a study of T cell responses to AZD1222 COVID-19 vaccine. TCRdb's copy holds only in-frame clones and misses some; the assay was immunoSEQ multiplex PCR. The sample has some 170,000 clones; about 89% are singletons. Sequencing used peripheral blood, obtained 28 days after the second AZD1222 dose. The receptors originated from an adult who received the AZD1222 COVID-19 vaccine.

The chain links TRBV28 to TRBJ1-2; no clear D gene. V was pared by 4 bases and J by 5 bases, with 8 bases between. Germline assignment: CDR1 MDHEN and CDR2 SYDVKM. The CDR3 loop spans 12 amino acids. The CDR3 reads CASSYTGYGYTF. In nucleotides, the CDR3 is TGTGCCAGCAGTTACACGGGATATGGCTACACCTTC.

Here the CDR3 reads CASSIVGTKNIQYF. Written as DNA, the CDR3 is TGTGCCAGTAGTATAGTAGGGACCAAAAACATTCAGTACTTC. V usage is TRBV19 and J usage is TRBJ2-4, with D hard to call. From germline, CDR1 is LNHDA and CDR2 SQIVND (reference sequence). CDR3 length: 14 residues. The V and J ends lost 1 base and 2 bases respectively, with 6 bases between them.

The rearrangement links TRBV9 to TRBJ1-1, with a tentative D call TRBD1 (5 bases). CDR3 size: 16 residues. The germline V gene encodes CDR1 SGDLS and CDR2 YYNGEE. With 4 bases removed from V and 1 base from J, the gap between germline ends came to 17 bases. CDR3 nucleotide sequence: TGTGCCAGCAGCCCAGGGACGGCGTTAGAGAACACTGAAGCTTTCTTT. Translation gives CASSPGTALENTEAFF.

The rearrangement joins TRBV7-9 to TRBJ1-4, with D uncertain. The germline V and J ends were trimmed by 0 bases and 4 bases, with 6 bases remaining between them. Looked up from germline, CDR1 is SEHNR and CDR2 is FQNEAQ (reference sequence). The CDR3 sequence is 14 residues long. The CDR3 DNA is TGTGCCAGCAGCTTAGCCAATGGTAATGAAAAACTGTTTTTT. The encoded protein is CASSLANGNEKLFF.

The chain uses TRBV6-6 and TRBJ2-7, with a tentative D call TRBD1 (6 bases). Germline CDR1 MNHNY, CDR2 SVGAGI (reference sequence). The CDR3 spans 16 residues. The V gene lost 6 bases and the J gene lost 4 bases, with 22 bases spanning the gap. This chain's CDR3 is CASSSPRDTLNYEQYF. The DNA for the CDR3 is TGTGCCAGCAGCTCCCCCCGGGACACCCTCAATTACGAGCAGTACTTC.

This clone has only a few counts. The chain couples TRBV6-5 to TRBJ2-6; TRBD1 is a possible D gene (6 bases). The CDR3 length is 15 residues. V shed 6 bases and J shed 0 bases, with 9 bases lying between them. Germline V lookup: CDR1 MNHEY, CDR2 SVGAGI. CDR3 amino acids: CASRIGGSGANVLTF. The CDR3 region has the DNA TGTGCCAGCAGGATAGGGGGCTCTGGGGCCAACGTCCTGACTTTC.

V gene TRBV2 combines with J gene TRBJ1-6; tentatively, D is TRBD1 (6 bases). The germline CDR1 and CDR2 sequences are SNHLY and FYNNEI. V dropped 5 bases and J dropped 6 bases, with 8 bases sitting between them. The CDR3 has 13 residues. The CDR3: CASSRQANSPLHF. For the CDR3, the DNA is TGTGCCAGCAGTCGACAGGCTAATTCACCCCTCCACTTT.

The V and J genes are TRBV3-1 (or the pseudogene TRBV3-2) and TRBJ1-2; no reliable D call. Germline CDR1 reads LGHDT; CDR2 reads YNNKEL (reference sequence). Trimming stripped 0 bases from V and 8 bases from J, with 16 bases between. The CDR3 covers 15 residues. CDR3 nucleotide sequence: TGTGCCAGCAGCCAAGATAGGGCACGGAGTATCGGCTACACCTTC. Protein product: CASSQDRARSIGYTF.

V and J are TRBV11-2 and TRBJ1-1; 8 nucleotides line up with TRBD1. There are 14 residues in the CDR3. Germline V CDR1 and CDR2: SGHAT, FQNNGV. The J segment lost 6 bases and the V segment lost 3 bases, leaving 6 bases of the junction unmatched. CDR3 sequence reads: CASSLMRQGPEAFF. The CDR3, as DNA: TGTGCCAGCAGCTTGATGAGACAGGGGCCTGAAGCTTTCTTT.

The chain has TRBV6-6 and TRBJ2-7; 10 nucleotides agree with TRBD2. Germline V CDR1 and CDR2: MNHNY, SVGAGI (reference sequence). The CDR3 loop spans 14 amino acids. V shed 7 bases and J 3 bases; nucleotides not matched to a gene: 6. The CDR3 sequence: CASTHSGGVYEQYF. The CDR3 DNA is TGTGCCAGCACTCACAGCGGGGGGGTCTACGAGCAGTACTTC.

The gene calls are TRBV19 and TRBJ1-5; no reliable D call. Germline CDR1 reads LNHDA; CDR2 reads SQIVND (reference sequence). This CDR3 has 13 amino acids. Trimming pared 6 bases from V and 7 bases from J, leaving 13 bases between. The CDR3 loop is CASRDSGGQPQHF. CDR3 coding DNA: TGTGCCAGTAGGGACTCGGGTGGGCAGCCCCAGCATTTT.

The CDR3: CASSYPVSGRRNIQYF. The CDR3 DNA follows: TGTGCCAGCAGTTACCCCGTGTCGGGGAGAAGGAACATTCAGTACTTC. The gene calls are TRBV6-2 or TRBV6-3 and TRBJ2-4, with D possibly being TRBD2 (5 bases). The germline gives CDR1 MNHEY, CDR2 SVGEGT. This CDR3 contains 16 residues. V lost 2 bases to trimming and J lost 7 bases, with 18 bases between them.

The chain has TRBV18 and TRBJ1-1; no definite D call. Trimming took off 5 bases at V and 3 bases at J, with 10 bases between the two ends. CDR3 length: 13 residues. Germline CDR1 and CDR2: KGHSH and LQKENI. The CDR3 region is CASSNSGDTEAFF. Written as DNA, the CDR3 is TGTGCCAGCTCAAATTCTGGGGACACTGAAGCTTTCTTT. The entire variable domain, with the rest obtained from reference TRBV18 and TRBJ1-1, is as follows: NAGVMQNPRHLVRRRGQEARLRCSPMKGHSHVYWYRQLPEEGLKFMVYLQKENIIDESGMPKERFSAEFPKEGPSILRIQQVVRGDSAAYFCASSNSGDTEAFFGQGTRLTVV.

The chain combines TRBV7-2 with TRBJ1-6; weak D call: TRBD1 (5 bases). The CDR3 extends over 15 amino acids. Germline CDR1 is SGHTA and CDR2 is FQGNSA. V lost 1 base, J lost 5 bases, and 9 bases lay in between. CDR3 in DNA: TGTGCCAGCAGCTTAGTTTCGGGACATAATTCACCCCTCCACTTT. This encodes CASSLVSGHNSPLHF.

With regard to this clone: The same CDR3 arises from other DNA sequences in this sample as well. The rearrangement links TRBV9 to TRBJ1-3; no firm D call. CDR1 is SGDLS and CDR2 is YYNGEE in the germline V gene. Trimming stripped 0 bases from V and 1 base from J, with 5 bases between. The CDR3 loop spans 14 amino acids. The CDR3 coding sequence is TGTGCCAGCAGCGTAGAAGGATCTGGAAACACCATATATTTT. Translating gives CASSVEGSGNTIYF.

This chain joins TRBV7-8 and TRBJ1-5; D unclear. Germline CDR1 SGHVS, CDR2 FQNEAQ. The germline V and J ends were trimmed by 0 bases and 4 bases, with 4 bases remaining between them. The CDR3 is made up of 13 amino acids. CDR3 DNA: TGTGCCAGCAGCTTAGCACAGAATCAGCCCCAGCATTTT. This gives the protein CASSLAQNQPQHF.

This rearrangement joins TRBV7-8 to TRBJ1-4, with TRBD1 matching 9 bases. This CDR3 has 14 residues. Germline trimming cut 4 bases from V and 8 bases from J; bases unmatched to any gene: 5. CDR1 is SGHVS and CDR2 is FQNEAQ in the germline V gene. The CDR3 sequence is CASSSGQGREKLFF. The CDR3 bases are TGTGCCAGCAGCTCAGGACAGGGGAGAGAAAAACTGTTTTTT.

This clone has more than one count but fewer than ten. J is TRBJ1-6 and V is TRBV18; D might be TRBD1 (5 bases). Trimming took off 1 base at V and 7 bases at J, with 8 bases between the two ends. The germline CDR1 and CDR2 sequences are KGHSH and LQKENI. The CDR3 is made up of 14 amino acids. CDR3 protein: CASSPRGPNSPLHF. CDR3 nucleotide sequence: TGTGCCAGCTCACCACGGGGACCGAATTCACCCCTCCACTTT.

On this clone: Additional DNA sequences in this sample encode the identical CDR3. J is TRBJ1-3 and V is TRBV5-1; D perhaps matches TRBD1 (5 bases). Trimming shortened V by 4 bases and J by 2 bases, and 10 bases separated the two germline ends. This CDR3 comprises 14 residues. Looked up from germline, CDR1 is SGHRS and CDR2 is YFSETQ. CDR3 sequence reads: CASSPGTAGNTIYF. CDR3 in DNA: TGCGCCAGCAGCCCGGGGACCGCTGGAAACACCATATATTTT.

This chain uses TRBV6-5 with TRBJ2-7; tentative D call: TRBD1 (6 bases). CDR3 length: 13 amino acids. Germline V CDR1 and CDR2: MNHEY, SVGAGI. Trimming removed 5 bases from V and 1 base from J, with 9 bases in between. The CDR3 reads CASSPGASYEQYF. The CDR3 nucleotides are TGTGCCAGCAGTCCAGGGGCTTCCTACGAGCAGTACTTC.

V usage is TRBV27 and J usage is TRBJ2-7, with D unresolved. This CDR3 comprises 12 residues. Germline CDR1 MNHEY, CDR2 SMNVEV (reference sequence). Trimming stripped 0 bases from V and 4 bases from J, with 4 bases between. CDR3 region: CASSLSGYEQYF. DNA for the CDR3: TGTGCCAGCAGTTTATCAGGTTACGAGCAGTACTTC.

The rearrangement joins TRBV5-1 to TRBJ1-4; no clear D gene. The CDR3 totals 15 residues. Germline CDR1 is SGHRS and CDR2 is YFSETQ. The V and J ends lost 0 bases and 5 bases respectively, with 11 bases between them. CDR3 coding DNA: TGCGCCAGCAGCTTGGGTCAACAGCTCAATGAAAAACTGTTTTTT. It translates to CASSLGQQLNEKLFF. Drawing the rest from reference TRBV5-1 and TRBJ1-4, the complete variable domain is KAGVTQTPRYLIKTRGQQVTLSCSPISGHRSVSWYQQTPGQGLQFLFEYFSETQRNKGNFPGRFSGRQFSNSRSEMNVSTLELGDSALYLCASSLGQQLNEKLFFGSGTQLSVL.

V gene TRBV6-5 combines with J gene TRBJ1-5; D gene unclear. The CDR3 covers 14 residues. V lost 0 bases and J 2 bases, leaving 5 bases between the germline ends. Germline assignment: CDR1 MNHEY and CDR2 SVGAGI. The CDR3 region has the DNA TGTGCCAGCAGTTACTCGCACGGCAATCAGCCCCAGCATTTT. Translation gives CASSYSHGNQPQHF.

This sequence joins TRBV9 and TRBJ2-3, with TRBD1 as a possible D gene (6 bases). Looked up from germline, CDR1 is SGDLS and CDR2 is YYNGEE. Trimming left V 0 bases short and J 0 bases short, with 11 bases between. The CDR3 loop spans 16 amino acids. CDR3 bases: TGTGCCAGCAGCGTAGGGAACAGGGACAGCACAGATACGCAGTATTTT. Amino acids: CASSVGNRDSTDTQYF.

The genes are TRBV27 and TRBJ2-7; 10 positions agree with TRBD2. The germline gives CDR1 MNHEY, CDR2 SMNVEV (reference sequence). The CDR3 loop spans 16 amino acids. V lost 3 bases, J lost 0 bases, and 5 bases stayed unmatched. The CDR3 DNA is TGTGCCAGCAGTTTCGGAAGCGGGAGGGCCTCCTACGAGCAGTACTTC. Its translation is CASSFGSGRASYEQYF.